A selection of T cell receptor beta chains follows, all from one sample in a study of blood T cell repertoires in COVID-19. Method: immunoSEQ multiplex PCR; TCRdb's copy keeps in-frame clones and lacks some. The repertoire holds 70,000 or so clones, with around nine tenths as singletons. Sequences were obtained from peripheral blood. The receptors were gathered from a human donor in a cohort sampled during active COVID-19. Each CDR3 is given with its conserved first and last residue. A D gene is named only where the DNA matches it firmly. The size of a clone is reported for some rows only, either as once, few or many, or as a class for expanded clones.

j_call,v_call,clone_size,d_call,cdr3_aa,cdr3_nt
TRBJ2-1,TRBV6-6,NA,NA,CASSPRLSNEQFF,TGTGCCAGCAGTCCCCGACTCTCCAATGAGCAGTTCTTC
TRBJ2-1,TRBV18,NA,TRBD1,CASSLRGQSYNEQFF,TGTGCCAGCTCCCTGAGGGGGCAATCCTACAATGAGCAGTTCTTC
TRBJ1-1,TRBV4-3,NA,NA,CASSQDGGTTEAFF,TGCGCCAGCAGCCAAGATGGGGGGACGACTGAAGCTTTCTTT
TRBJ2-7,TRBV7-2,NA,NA,CASSLDFSSSYEQYF,TGTGCCAGCAGCTTAGATTTTAGCTCCTCCTACGAGCAGTACTTC
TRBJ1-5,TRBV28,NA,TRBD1,CASSPPDRATQPQHF,TGTGCCAGCAGCCCCCCGGACAGGGCAACTCAGCCCCAGCATTTT
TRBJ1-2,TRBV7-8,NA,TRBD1,CASSLVSGTGGGYTF,TGTGCCAGCAGCTTAGTTTCCGGGACAGGGGGTGGCTACACCTTC
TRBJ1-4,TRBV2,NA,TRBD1,CASRDRDRGPVTTNEKLFF,TGTGCCAGCAGGGACCGGGACAGGGGGCCGGTAACAACTAATGAAAAACTGTTTTTT
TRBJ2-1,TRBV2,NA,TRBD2,CASSARTSVGPYNEQFF,TGTGCCAGCAGTGCCCGGACTAGTGTCGGCCCCTACAATGAGCAGTTCTTC
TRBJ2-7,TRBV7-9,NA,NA,CASSPRGYEQYF,TGTGCCAGCAGCCCTCGGGGTTACGAGCAGTACTTC
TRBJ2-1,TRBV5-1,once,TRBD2,CASSLGGSVDEQFF,TGCGCCAGCAGCTTGGGCGGGAGTGTGGATGAGCAGTTCTTC
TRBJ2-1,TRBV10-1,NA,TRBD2,CASSESERESDEQFF,TGCGCCAGCAGTGAGTCCGAGCGGGAGTCCGATGAGCAGTTCTTC
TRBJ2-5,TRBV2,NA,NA,CASRSTGRGETQYF,TGTGCCAGTAGGTCGACAGGGCGGGGTGAGACCCAGTACTTC
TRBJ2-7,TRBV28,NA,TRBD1,CASSPGTGYNEQYF,TGTGCCAGCAGTCCCGGGACAGGGTATAACGAGCAGTACTTC
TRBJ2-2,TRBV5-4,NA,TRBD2,CASSFSRGRASTGELFF,TGTGCCAGCAGCTTCTCTCGAGGGAGGGCCAGCACCGGGGAGCTGTTTTTT
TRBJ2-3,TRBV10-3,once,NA,CAISPIPLGGASTDTQYF,TGTGCCATCAGCCCAATCCCCCTGGGGGGGGCGAGCACAGATACGCAGTATTTT
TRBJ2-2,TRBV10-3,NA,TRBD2,CAASLAPNTGELFF,TGTGCCGCTTCACTAGCGCCCAACACCGGGGAGCTGTTTTTT
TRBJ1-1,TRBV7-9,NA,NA,CASSLTLEPFF,TGTGCCAGCAGCTTAACCTTGGAGCCCTTCTTT
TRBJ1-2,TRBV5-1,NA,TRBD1,CASSVTGDYGYTF,TGCGCCAGCAGCGTGACAGGGGACTATGGCTACACCTTC
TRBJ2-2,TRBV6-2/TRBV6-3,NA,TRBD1,CASSPPSGGTGELFF,TGTGCCAGCAGCCCTCCCTCAGGGGGCACCGGGGAGCTGTTTTTT
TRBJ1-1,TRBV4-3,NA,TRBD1,CASSQVGGGKTEAFF,TGCGCCAGCAGCCAAGTTGGAGGGGGCAAGACTGAAGCTTTCTTT
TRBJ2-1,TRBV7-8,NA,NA,CASNLRGLRQNEQFF,TGTGCCAGCAATCTACGGGGTCTCCGGCAGAATGAGCAGTTCTTC
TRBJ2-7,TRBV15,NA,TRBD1,CATSGRSGTGPYEQYF,TGTGCCACCAGCGGAAGGTCCGGGACAGGCCCCTACGAGCAGTACTTC
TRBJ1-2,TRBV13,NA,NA,CASSPKKREPRGYTF,TGTGCCAGCAGCCCAAAGAAACGAGAACCCCGGGGCTACACCTTC